This TCR beta chain was sequenced for a study of tumor-infiltrating lymphocytes in primary liver carcinoma. The overall study: Ranging in age from 30 to 69 years, the patients were men and women.

Joint extraction of RNA and DNA used about 17-31 mg of bulk tissue that was unsorted. CDR1 is MGHRA, CDR2 YSYEKL, per germline. There are 17 residues in the CDR3. For this clonotype: Its antigen remains unknown. Germline and junction disagree at one end, which may indicate a read error.

Production of TCR beta cDNA used 400 to 600 ng total RNA together with a constant-region primer. Three nested multiplex PCR rounds of slightly modified ARM-PCR generated TCR beta libraries. TRBV1-TRBV30 forward primers paired with a C-beta reverse primer were used in the first two PCR rounds, which ran roughly 10 cycles each. One entry per CDR3 protein, called by TCRdb with MiXCR from the multiplex PCR reads. The sample holds roughly 40,000 distinct CDR3 sequences, around 80% seen once. Findings and limits, study-wide: Reduced overlap was seen in tumor-adjacent and tumor-blood pairs versus tumor region pairs.

This clonotype was obtained from a woman in her twenties or thirties with primary liver carcinoma and hepatitis B virus infection. The sequencing sample was made of tumor-adjacent normal liver tissue. The chain links TRBV4-1 to TRBJ2-3, with D unclear. CDR3 in amino acids: CASSQVVTTCGVDTQYF. The DNA for the CDR3 is TGCGCCAGCAGCCAAGTCGTAACTACCTGCGGCGTAGATACACAGTATTTT.